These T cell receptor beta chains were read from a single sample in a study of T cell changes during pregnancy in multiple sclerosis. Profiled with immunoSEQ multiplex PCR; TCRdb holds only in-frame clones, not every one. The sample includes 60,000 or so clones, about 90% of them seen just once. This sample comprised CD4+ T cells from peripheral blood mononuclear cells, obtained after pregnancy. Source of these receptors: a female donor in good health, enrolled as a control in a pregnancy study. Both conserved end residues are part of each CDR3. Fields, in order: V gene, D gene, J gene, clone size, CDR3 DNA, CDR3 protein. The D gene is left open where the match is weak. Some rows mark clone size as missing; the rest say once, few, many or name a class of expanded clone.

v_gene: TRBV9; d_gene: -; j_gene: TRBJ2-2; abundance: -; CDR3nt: TGTGCCAGCAGCGTAGTTCCGGGGAGGAAACCCGGGGAGCTGTTTTTT; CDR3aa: CASSVVPGRKPGELFF
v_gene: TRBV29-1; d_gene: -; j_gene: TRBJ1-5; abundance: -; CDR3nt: TGCAGCAGCAGCGATCATCAGCCCCAGCATTTT; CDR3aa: CSSSDHQPQHF
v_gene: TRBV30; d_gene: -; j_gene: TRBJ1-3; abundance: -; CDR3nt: TGTGCCTGGAGAGAACCGGGGAAGAGCTCTGGAAACACCATATATTTT; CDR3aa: CAWREPGKSSGNTIYF
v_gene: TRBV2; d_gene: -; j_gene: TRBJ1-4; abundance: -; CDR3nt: TGTGCCAGCAGTGAATTGGGCCGGGGTAATGAAAAACTGTTTTTT; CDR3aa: CASSELGRGNEKLFF
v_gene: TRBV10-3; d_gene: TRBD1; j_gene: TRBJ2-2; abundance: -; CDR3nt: TGTGCCAATATGCCGGGACAGGGGGCCCCATCGAACACCGGGGAGCTGTTTTTT; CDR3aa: CANMPGQGAPSNTGELFF
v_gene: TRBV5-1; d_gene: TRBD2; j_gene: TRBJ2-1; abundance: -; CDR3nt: TGCGCCAGCAGCTTCTTAGCGGGGGCGGACAATGAGCAGTTCTTC; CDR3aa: CASSFLAGADNEQFF
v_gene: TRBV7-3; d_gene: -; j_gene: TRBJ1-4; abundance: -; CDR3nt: TGTGCCAGCAGCTTAATGTCGCGGGCAACTAATGAAAAACTGTTTTTT; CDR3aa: CASSLMSRATNEKLFF
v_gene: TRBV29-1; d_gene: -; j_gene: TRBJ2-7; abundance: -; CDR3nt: TGCAGCGTTAAAAGGGGGTTTGGGTCCTACGAGCAGTACTTC; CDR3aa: CSVKRGFGSYEQYF
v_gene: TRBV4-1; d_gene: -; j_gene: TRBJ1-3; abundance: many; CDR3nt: TGCGCCAGCAGCCGCGGAGGATTGGTCCTCTCTGGAAACACCATATATTTT; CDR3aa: CASSRGGLVLSGNTIYF
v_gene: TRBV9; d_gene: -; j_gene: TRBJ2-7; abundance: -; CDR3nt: TGTGCCAGCAGCGTAGAAGGAGGAGGGGTGGTCGAGCAGTACTTC; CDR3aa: CASSVEGGGVVEQYF
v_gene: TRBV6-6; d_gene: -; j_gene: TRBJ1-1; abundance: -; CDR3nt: TGTGCCAGCAATCAACCTACAGGGTTTACTGAAGCTTTCTTT; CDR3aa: CASNQPTGFTEAFF
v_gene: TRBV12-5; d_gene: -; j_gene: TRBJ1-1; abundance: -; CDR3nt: TGTGCTAGTGGTTTGGTTGGAGGGGAGCGGACTGAAGCTTTCTTT; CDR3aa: CASGLVGGERTEAFF
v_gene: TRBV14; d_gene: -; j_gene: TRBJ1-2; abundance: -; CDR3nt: TGTGCCAGCAGCCCACAGGGCTATGGCTACACCTTC; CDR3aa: CASSPQGYGYTF
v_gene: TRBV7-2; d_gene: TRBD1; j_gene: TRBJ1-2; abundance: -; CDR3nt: TGTGCCAGCAGCTCCCTCCCGGGACAGGGCAACTATGGCTACACCTTC; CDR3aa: CASSSLPGQGNYGYTF
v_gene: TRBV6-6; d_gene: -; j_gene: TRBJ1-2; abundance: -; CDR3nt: TGTGCCAGCAGTTTAAACTATGGCTACACCTTC; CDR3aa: CASSLNYGYTF
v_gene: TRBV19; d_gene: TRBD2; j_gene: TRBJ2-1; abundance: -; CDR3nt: TGTGCCAGTAGTATAATGATCCGGACTAGCGGGGGGACCAATGAGCAGTTCTTC; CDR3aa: CASSIMIRTSGGTNEQFF
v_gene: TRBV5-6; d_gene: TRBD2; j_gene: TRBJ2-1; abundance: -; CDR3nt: TGTGCCAGCAGCGAGGGACTAGCGGGGCTAAGCGGGCAGTTCTTC; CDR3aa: CASSEGLAGLSGQFF
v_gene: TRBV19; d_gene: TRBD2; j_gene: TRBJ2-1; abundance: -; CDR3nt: TGTGCCAGTAGTGTCCTAGCGGGGGGGCCTGGCTACAATGAGCAGTTCTTC; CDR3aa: CASSVLAGGPGYNEQFF
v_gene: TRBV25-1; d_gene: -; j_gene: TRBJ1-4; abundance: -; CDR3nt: TGTGCCAGCAGTGAATCGGGGGGGCGGAAGGAAAAACTGTTTTTT; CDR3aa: CASSESGGRKEKLFF
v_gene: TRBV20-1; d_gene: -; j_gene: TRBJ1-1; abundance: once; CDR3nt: TGCAGTGCTAGCAGAAACACTGAAGCTTTCTTT; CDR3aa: CSASRNTEAFF
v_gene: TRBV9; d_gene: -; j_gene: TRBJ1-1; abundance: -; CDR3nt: TGTGCCAGCAGCGAGGGGACACTGAACACTGAAGCTTTCTTT; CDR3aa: CASSEGTLNTEAFF
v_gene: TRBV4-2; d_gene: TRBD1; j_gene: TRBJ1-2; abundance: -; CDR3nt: TGTGCCAGCAGCCACCGGGACAGTCCCCCGGGCTACACCTTC; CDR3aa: CASSHRDSPPGYTF
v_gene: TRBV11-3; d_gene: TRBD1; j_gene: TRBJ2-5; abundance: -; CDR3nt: TGTGCCAGCAGCTTAGGGGGCCCCTTACAGGGGGACTTCCAAGAGACCCAGTACTTC; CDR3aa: CASSLGGPLQGDFQETQYF
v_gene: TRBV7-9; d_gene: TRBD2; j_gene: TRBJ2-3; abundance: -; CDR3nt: TGTGCCAGCAGCGGCTGGACTAGCGGGGGGGCAAATACGCAGTATTTT; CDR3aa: CASSGWTSGGANTQYF
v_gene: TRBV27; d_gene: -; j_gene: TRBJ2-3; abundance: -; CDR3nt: TGTGCCAGCAGTTTGGCGGCCGTCCCCGATACGCAGTATTTT; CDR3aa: CASSLAAVPDTQYF
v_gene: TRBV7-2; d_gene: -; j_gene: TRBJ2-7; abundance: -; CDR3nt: TGTGCCAGCAGCTTAGATACCTACGAGCAGTACTTC; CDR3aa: CASSLDTYEQYF
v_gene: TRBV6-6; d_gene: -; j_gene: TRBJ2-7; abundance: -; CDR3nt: TGTGCCAGCAGTTACGAGGATAGCTCCTACGAGCAGTACTTC; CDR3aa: CASSYEDSSYEQYF
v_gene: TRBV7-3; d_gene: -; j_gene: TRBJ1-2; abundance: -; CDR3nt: TGTGCCAGCAGCTTCATGGGCGATTATGGCTACACCTTC; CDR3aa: CASSFMGDYGYTF
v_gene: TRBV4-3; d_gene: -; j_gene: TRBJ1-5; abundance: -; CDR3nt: TGCGCCAGCAGCCAAGATGCACAACAGTATAGCAATCAGCCCCAGCATTTT; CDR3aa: CASSQDAQQYSNQPQHF
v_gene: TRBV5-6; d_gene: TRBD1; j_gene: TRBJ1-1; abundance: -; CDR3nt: TGTGCCAGCAGCGAACAGGGGCCGGTGACCACTGAAGCTTTCTTT; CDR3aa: CASSEQGPVTTEAFF
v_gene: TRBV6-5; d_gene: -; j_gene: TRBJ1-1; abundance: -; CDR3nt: TGTGCCAGCAGTTACTCGAGTAGGACTAGGGGCACTGAAGCTTTCTTT; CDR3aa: CASSYSSRTRGTEAFF
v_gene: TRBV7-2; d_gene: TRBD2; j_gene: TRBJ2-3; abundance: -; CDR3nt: TGTGCCAGCAGCTGGACTAGCGGGGGGGCAGATACGCAGTATTTT; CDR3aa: CASSWTSGGADTQYF
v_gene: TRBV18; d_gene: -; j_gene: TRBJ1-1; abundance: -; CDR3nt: TGTGCCAGCTCACCAGGACAGATCAACACTGAAGCTTTCTTT; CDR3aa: CASSPGQINTEAFF